The 14 T cell receptor beta chains in this list originate from one sample, sequenced in a study of cytomegalovirus exposure and HLA in healthy donors. This PCR relied on a set of 60 Vbeta primers and 13 Jbeta primers. The table came from immunoSEQ multiplex PCR; TCRdb's copy has only in-frame clones and leaves some out. This sample has fewer than 200,000 clones, with around 77% found just once. The sequenced sample consisted of PBMCs. The receptors derive from a man between 60 and 70 years old in good health and CMV-seronegative.

The genes are TRBV29-1 and TRBJ1-1, with TRBD1 identical over 11 bases. The CDR3 runs 15 residues. Germline CDR1 and CDR2: SQVTM and ANQGSEA. The junction had 6 bases not matched to a gene; V was cut back by 4 bases and J by 2 bases. This CDR3 is CSVAGTGGENTEAFF. The CDR3 nucleotides are TGCAGCGTTGCCGGGACAGGGGGAGAAAACACTGAAGCTTTCTTT.

The V call is TRBV30, the J call TRBJ1-4; TRBD1 is a possible D gene (5 bases). The CDR3 sequence is 16 residues long. The ends were cut back, 7 bases at V and 0 bases at J, with 18 bases in the middle. Germline lookup yields CDR1 GTSNPN and CDR2 SVGIG (reference sequence). Here the CDR3 reads CASKRDSWATNEKLFF. The CDR3 region has the DNA TGTGCCTCGAAGAGGGACTCCTGGGCAACTAATGAAAAACTGTTTTTT.

The genes are TRBV10-3 and TRBJ1-3; possibly TRBD1 for D (6 bases). Per the germline V gene, CDR1 is ENHRY and CDR2 is SYGVKD. Trimming removed 10 bases at V and 3 bases at J, with 22 bases between. The CDR3 spans 16 residues. CDR3 loop: CASSPAGGQYGNTIYF. CDR3 bases: TGTGCCAGCTCCCCCGCGGGGGGGCAATATGGAAACACCATATATTTT.

V gene TRBV27 combines with J gene TRBJ1-4; no clear D gene. Germline-derived CDR1 and CDR2 are MNHEY and SMNVEV (reference sequence). The V and J ends lost 5 bases and 7 bases respectively, with 11 bases between them. This CDR3 contains 13 residues. The CDR3 protein is CASSIGRGEKLFF. CDR3 nucleotides: TGTGCCAGCAGTATAGGACGGGGTGAAAAACTGTTTTTT.

This clone was recorded only once. CDR3 amino acids: CASSQELLAGNTGELFF. The CDR3 DNA is TGCGCCAGCAGCCAAGAACTCCTAGCGGGGAACACCGGGGAGCTGTTTTTT. The V gene is TRBV4-1, the J gene TRBJ2-2; 8 bases fit TRBD2. Per the germline V gene, CDR1 is MGHRA and CDR2 is YSYEKL. The CDR3 consists of 17 residues. V lost 0 bases to trimming and J lost 1 base; unmatched junction nucleotides: 4.

This chain joins TRBV18 and TRBJ1-5; no reliable D call. The germline V gene encodes CDR1 KGHSH and CDR2 LQKENI. Trimming removed 2 bases from V and 6 bases from J, with 11 bases in between. The CDR3 length is 14 residues. CDR3 loop: CASSPRRGGQPQHF. The DNA of the CDR3 is TGTGCCAGCTCACCAAGGCGAGGCGGTCAGCCCCAGCATTTT.

This clone was seen once. The chain recombines TRBV2 with TRBJ2-7, with D perhaps TRBD2 (5 bases). The CDR3 length is 12 residues. Trimming stripped 4 bases from V and 3 bases from J, with 7 bases between. Germline CDR1 SNHLY, CDR2 FYNNEI. DNA of the CDR3: TGTGCCAGCAGTGGGGAGTTCTACGAGCAGTACTTC. This codes for CASSGEFYEQYF.

The V call is TRBV6-1, the J call TRBJ1-2; no clear D gene. The CDR3 sequence is 12 residues long. In germline, CDR1 is MNHNS, CDR2 SASEGT. V was clipped by 2 bases and J by 7 bases, with 8 bases between them. The CDR3 is CASSEPGIGYTF. The CDR3 DNA reads TGTGCCAGCAGTGAACCGGGGATTGGCTACACCTTC.

The gene calls are TRBV9 and TRBJ1-3; D is perhaps TRBD1 (5 bases). CDR3 length: 15 residues. The V gene's germline CDR1 is SGDLS and CDR2 YYNGEE. V was clipped by 2 bases and J by 0 bases, with 9 bases between them. CDR3 in DNA: TGTGCCAGCAGCGTGCAGGGATCCTCTGGAAACACCATATATTTT. The encoded protein is CASSVQGSSGNTIYF.

The J gene is TRBJ2-7, the V gene TRBV27; TRBD2 matches at 7 bases. The CDR3 totals 14 residues. V lost 6 bases and J lost 1; bases outside the gene matches: 6. The germline V gene encodes CDR1 MNHEY and CDR2 SMNVEV (reference sequence). The chain's CDR3 is CASRDSGYSYEQYF. CDR3 DNA: TGTGCCAGCAGGGATAGCGGGTATTCCTACGAGCAGTACTTC.

The V call is TRBV4-1, the J call TRBJ2-3, with D perhaps TRBD2 (6 bases). The CDR3 contains 15 residues. Germline CDR1 MGHRA, CDR2 YSYEKL. V was trimmed by 0 bases and J by 3 bases, leaving 10 bases between them. This CDR3 is CASSQDGTPTDTQYF. The CDR3 DNA sequence: TGCGCCAGCAGCCAAGACGGGACTCCTACAGATACGCAGTATTTT.

The chain carries TRBV5-1 and TRBJ1-1; 9 bases match TRBD1. The CDR3 is 15 residues long. Germline-derived CDR1 and CDR2 are SGHRS and YFSETQ. After removal of 0 bases from V and 11 bases from J, the junction contained 11 bases not matched to a gene. This CDR3 reads CASSLEHRGPGRAFF. CDR3 nucleotides: TGCGCCAGCAGCTTGGAGCACAGGGGGCCTGGGAGGGCTTTCTTT.

This chain joins TRBV9 and TRBJ1-1, with D tentatively TRBD1 (6 bases). Germline V gene data show CDR1 as SGDLS and CDR2 as YYNGEE. The CDR3 extends over 15 amino acids. V was clipped by 4 bases and J by 2 bases, with 15 bases between them. CDR3 bases: TGTGCCAGCAGCCCCCGGGAGGGGGGTAACACTGAAGCTTTCTTT. Amino acids: CASSPREGGNTEAFF.

This CDR3 reads CASQDRVGSYEQYF. CDR3 nucleotide sequence: TGTGCCAGCCAGGACAGGGTGGGGTCCTACGAGCAGTACTTC. The rearrangement links TRBV27 to TRBJ2-7, with 8 positions matching TRBD1. Trimming took 8 bases from V and 1 from J; bases not matched to a gene: 7. Germline V gene lookup returns CDR1 MNHEY and CDR2 SMNVEV (reference sequence). The CDR3 totals 14 residues.